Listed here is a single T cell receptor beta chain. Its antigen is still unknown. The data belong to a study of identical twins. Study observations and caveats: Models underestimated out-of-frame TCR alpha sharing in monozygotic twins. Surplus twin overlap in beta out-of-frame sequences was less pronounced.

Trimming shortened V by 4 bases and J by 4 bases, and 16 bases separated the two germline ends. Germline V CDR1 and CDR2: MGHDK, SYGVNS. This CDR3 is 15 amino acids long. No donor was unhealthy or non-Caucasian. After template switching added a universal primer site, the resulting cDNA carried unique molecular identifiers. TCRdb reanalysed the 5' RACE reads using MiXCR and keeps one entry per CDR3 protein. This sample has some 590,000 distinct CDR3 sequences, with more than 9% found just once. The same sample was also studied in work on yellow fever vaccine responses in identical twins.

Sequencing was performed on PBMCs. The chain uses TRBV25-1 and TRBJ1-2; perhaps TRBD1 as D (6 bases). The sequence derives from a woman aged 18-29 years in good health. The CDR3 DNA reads TGTGCCAGCAGTGGGCTAATGAGGGGGGGCTATGGCTACACCTTC. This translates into CASSGLMRGGYGYTF.